This T cell receptor (beta chain) is drawn from a study of cytomegalovirus exposure and HLA in healthy donors. General study findings and limits: Altogether, more than 150 TCR beta chains were recorded as cytomegalovirus-associated. Accounts indicate the classifier identified cytomegalovirus status with strong specificity and sensitivity. Presence/absence analyses took donor sequencing depth as roughly uniform.

The V end was cut by 5 bases, the J end by 5 bases, with 12 bases between. From germline, CDR1 is LNHDA and CDR2 SQIVND (reference sequence). The CDR3 is 13 residues long. The donors comprised healthy bone marrow donors. PCR employed 60 Vbeta and 13 Jbeta primers. The assay was immunoSEQ multiplex PCR, and TCRdb's table has in-frame clones only and misses some. The repertoire includes roughly 200,000 clones, approximately 80% of them detected once, and roughly 0.58% sits in the top ten. Comment on this clone: The target antigen is unknown.

The chain links TRBV19 to TRBJ1-1, with D hard to call. This sequence was found in a woman in her 40s in good health and CMV-seronegative. The sequencing sample was made of PBMCs. The CDR3, as DNA: TGTGCCAGTAGTTTATCGCGGACTACTGAAGCTTTCTTT. This encodes CASSLSRTTEAFF.